This T cell receptor beta chain was captured by sequencing in a study of CD4 T cells in relation to SARS-CoV-2 and coronaviruses. The study, taken as a whole, reports: Samples before the pandemic and after infection were not matched within any donor.

The V end lost 0 bases, the J end lost 6 bases, and 8 bases lay between the germline ends. The CDR3 covers 13 residues. Germline lookup yields CDR1 SGHNT and CDR2 YYREEE (reference sequence). Measured with immunoSEQ multiplex PCR; TCRdb has only the in-frame clones, and not every one. The sample comprises around 23,000 clones, less than 85% of which are singletons, and approximately 30% rests with the top ten. As for this clone: Its matching antigen is unknown.

Before the COVID-19 pandemic, during about 2011-2019, CD4+ T cells were taken from unexposed donors. After about ten days of culture, CD4+ T cells were isolated. The chain is built from TRBV5-4 and TRBJ2-3; D gene ambiguous. The sequencing sample was made of CD4+ T cells from PBMCs, cultured in vitro. The receptor comes from a human donor in good health. The CDR3 sequence: CASSLAGRDTQYF. CDR3 in DNA: TGTGCCAGCAGCTTGGCGGGCCGCGATACGCAGTATTTT.